One and the same sample provided the 16 T cell receptor beta chains below, sequenced in a study of blood T cell repertoires in COVID-19. Clones were sequenced by immunoSEQ multiplex PCR, and TCRdb holds only the in-frame ones, with some missing. The sample carries about 76,000 clones, roughly 80% recorded once. Sequencing was performed on peripheral blood. The origin of the receptors is a human donor in a cohort sampled during active COVID-19.

This sequence joins TRBV5-5 and TRBJ1-5; 8 bases fit TRBD1. Per the germline V gene, CDR1 is SGHKS and CDR2 is YYEKEE (reference sequence). This CDR3 has 19 residues. V lost 2 bases and J lost 2; bases outside the gene matches: 15. CDR3 in amino acids: CASSFSPMTGDGGNQPQHF. The CDR3 coding sequence is TGTGCCAGCAGCTTCTCACCAATGACAGGGGATGGTGGCAATCAGCCCCAGCATTTT.

The chain joins TRBV30 to TRBJ2-7; 9 bases are a match to TRBD1. The V segment lost 6 bases and the J segment 6 bases; nucleotides outside the gene matches: 6. This CDR3 region has 12 residues. Germline lookup yields CDR1 GTSNPN and CDR2 SVGIG (reference sequence). Here the CDR3 DNA reads TGTGCCTGCTCGGACAGGGGCTCCGAGCAGTACTTC. As protein: CACSDRGSEQYF.

V is TRBV7-9 and J is TRBJ2-1; 12 nucleotides line up with TRBD2. V shed 5 bases and J 4 bases; nucleotides not matched to a gene: 15. The CDR3 contains 19 residues. CDR1 SEHNR and CDR2 FQNEAQ come from the germline V gene (reference sequence). The DNA for the CDR3 is TGTGCCAGCAGCCGGACTGGAGCTAGCGGGGGGGCCCCATACAATGAGCAGTTCTTC. Its protein is CASSRTGASGGAPYNEQFF.

This clone came up a few times. The gene calls are TRBV5-1 and TRBJ2-7; D remains ambiguous. Germline V gene data show CDR1 as SGHRS and CDR2 as YFSETQ. Trimming left V 0 bases short and J 2 bases short, with 9 bases between. The CDR3 runs to 14 residues. The CDR3 here is CASSLDAGTYEQYF. In DNA, the CDR3 is TGCGCCAGCAGCTTGGACGCCGGTACCTACGAGCAGTACTTC. The whole variable domain, filled in from reference TRBV5-1 and TRBJ2-7, reads KAGVTQTPRYLIKTRGQQVTLSCSPISGHRSVSWYQQTPGQGLQFLFEYFSETQRNKGNFPGRFSGRQFSNSRSEMNVSTLELGDSALYLCASSLDAGTYEQYFGPGTRLTVT.

The V call is TRBV7-2, the J call TRBJ2-3; D gene ambiguous. The CDR3 length is 16 residues. The germline gives CDR1 SGHTA, CDR2 FQGNSA. V was shortened by 5 bases and J by 1 base, with 16 bases between the two germline ends. CDR3 protein: CASSLISKRRTDTQYF. The CDR3 nucleotides are TGTGCCAGCAGCCTCATAAGCAAGCGTCGCACAGATACGCAGTATTTT.

J is TRBJ1-1 and V is TRBV5-1, with 10 bases matching TRBD1. Unmatched junction bases numbered 9, after V lost 0 bases and J lost 4 bases. Germline V gives CDR1 SGHRS, CDR2 YFSETQ. The CDR3 loop spans 17 amino acids. The CDR3 nucleotides are TGCGCCAGCAGCTTGGGACAGGGGGCCGCCGGAGGCACTGAAGCTTTCTTT. It specifies CASSLGQGAAGGTEAFF.

The chain joins TRBV6-5 to TRBJ1-5; a possible D gene is TRBD1 (6 bases). This CDR3 is built from 15 residues. Trimming shortened V by 6 bases and J by 4 bases, and 16 bases separated the two germline ends. Germline-derived CDR1 and CDR2 are MNHEY and SVGAGI. The chain's CDR3 is CASSWGQVKNQPQHF. DNA for the CDR3: TGTGCCAGCAGCTGGGGGCAGGTGAAGAATCAGCCCCAGCATTTT.

The CDR3 sequence: CASSFRTEGGEKLFF. The CDR3 DNA is TGTGCCAGTAGTTTTCGGACAGAAGGGGGTGAAAAACTGTTTTTT. The chain links TRBV19 to TRBJ1-4; D possibly corresponds to TRBD1 (6 bases). CDR3 size: 15 residues. V lost 5 bases and J lost 7, with 17 bases in between. Germline loops: CDR1 LNHDA, CDR2 SQIVND (reference sequence).

The chain is built from TRBV10-2 and TRBJ1-1, with 7 bases identical to TRBD1. This CDR3 spans 14 amino acids. V lost 7 bases to trimming and J lost 0 bases; unmatched junction nucleotides: 5. Germline lookup yields CDR1 WSHSY and CDR2 SAAADI. The CDR3 DNA sequence: TGCGCCAGCACCTGGGGACAGATGAACACTGAAGCTTTCTTT. Encoded protein: CASTWGQMNTEAFF.

This clone was detected only a few times. The genes are TRBV4-1 and TRBJ2-3, with 8 positions matching TRBD1. CDR3 length equals 16 residues. CDR1 is MGHRA, CDR2 YSYEKL, per germline. The J segment lost 9 bases and the V segment lost 4 bases, leaving 15 bases of the junction unmatched. The CDR3 here is CASSPPTRDRRYTQYF. The CDR3 DNA is TGCGCCAGCAGCCCACCGACCAGGGACAGGCGTTACACGCAGTATTTT.

The rearrangement joins TRBV7-2 to TRBJ1-1; no firm D call. This CDR3 contains 13 residues. Between the trimmed V and J ends, which lost 5 bases and 2 bases, there was a span of 9 bases. Germline values: CDR1 SGHTA, CDR2 FQGNSA. The CDR3 is CASSPHPNTEAFF. The CDR3 DNA follows: TGTGCCAGCAGCCCACATCCAAACACTGAAGCTTTCTTT.

The genes are TRBV2 and TRBJ1-2; D is perhaps TRBD1 (5 bases). Trimming took off 1 base at V and 5 bases at J, with 11 bases between the two ends. This CDR3 has 14 amino acids. The germline CDR1 and CDR2 sequences are SNHLY and FYNNEI. CDR3 sequence (DNA): TGTGCCAGCAGTGAAGTTGGGGCAGGGTATGGCTACACCTTC. Translated: CASSEVGAGYGYTF.

The chain couples TRBV5-8 to TRBJ2-1; D is perhaps TRBD1 (6 bases). The germline V and J ends were trimmed by 0 bases and 0 bases, with 7 bases remaining between them. This CDR3 contains 15 residues. CDR1 is SGHTS and CDR2 is YDEGEE in the germline V gene. CDR3 protein: CASSLGQVSYNEQFF. The CDR3 DNA reads TGTGCCAGCAGCTTGGGACAGGTCTCCTACAATGAGCAGTTCTTC.

The CDR3 bases are TGTGCCAGCAGCGTAGAAGGACTAGCGGGAGGGCCAGGCTCCGGGGAGCTGTTTTTT. Translating it yields CASSVEGLAGGPGSGELFF. This chain links TRBV9 with TRBJ2-2; 15 bases map to TRBD2. With 0 bases clipped from V and 6 bases from J, the junction kept 9 bases outside the gene matches. Germline V gene lookup returns CDR1 SGDLS and CDR2 YYNGEE. The CDR3 is 19 amino acids.

The chain employs TRBV10-3 and TRBJ1-2; no clear D gene. The CDR3 has 15 residues. Germline assignment: CDR1 ENHRY and CDR2 SYGVKD. V lost 2 bases and J lost 7, with 17 bases in between. Here the CDR3 reads CAISERQASIGGYTF. CDR3 nucleotides: TGTGCCATCAGTGAGAGGCAGGCGAGTATTGGTGGCTACACCTTC.

This clone was seen a handful of times. The V call is TRBV5-1, the J call TRBJ1-1; TRBD1 aligns across 9 bases. V shed 2 bases, J shed 1 base, and the junction held 9 bases outside the gene matches. CDR1 and CDR2 (germline): SGHRS, YFSETQ. The CDR3 spans 17 residues. CDR3 in DNA: TGCGCCAGCAGCTTCTACGGGACAGGGAGGGGGAACACTGAAGCTTTCTTT. It yields the protein CASSFYGTGRGNTEAFF.